Listed below are T cell receptor beta chains from one sample, sequenced in a study of T cell clones after liver transplantation. TCRdb keeps only in-frame clones here, not all; method: immunoSEQ multiplex PCR. There are about 100,000 clones in the sample; roughly four fifths occur only once, and around 0.94% lies in the top ten. Sequencing used CD4+ T cells from blood, obtained before liver transplant. Receptor source: a human donor who received a liver transplant. Both conserved end residues are part of each CDR3. D genes are given only for firm matches. Not every row has a clone size; where given, it reads once, few, many or a size class.

NA,TRBV7-2,TRBJ1-2,NA,TGTGCCAGCAGGACAGGCAATAACTATGGCTACACCTTC,CASRTGNNYGYTF
NA,TRBV5-4,TRBJ2-1,NA,TGTGCCAGCAGCTTGTACGGGCGGGACAACAATGAGCAGTTCTTC,CASSLYGRDNNEQFF
NA,TRBV28,TRBJ1-2,NA,TGTGCCAGCAGTTTGCCAAGGTATGGCTACACCTTC,CASSLPRYGYTF
NA,TRBV6-1,TRBJ1-5,NA,TGTGCCAGCAGCCGGGACCCCAGAAATCAGCCCCAGCATTTT,CASSRDPRNQPQHF
NA,TRBV7-2,TRBJ1-1,NA,TGTGCCAGCAGCCGGACGAGGAGGAACACTGAAGCTTTCTTT,CASSRTRRNTEAFF
NA,TRBV6-6,TRBJ1-5,NA,TGTGCCAGTTGGACAGACAATCAGCCCCAGCATTTT,CASWTDNQPQHF
NA,TRBV7-2,TRBJ1-2,NA,TGTGCCAGCAGCTTAACTGAGGGGCTAGGGGGCTACACCTTC,CASSLTEGLGGYTF
NA,TRBV7-9,TRBJ2-7,NA,TGTGCCAGCAGCCCGATCGACCAGACGAGCTCCTACGAGCAGTACTTC,CASSPIDQTSSYEQYF
NA,TRBV7-3,TRBJ1-6,NA,TGTGCCAGCAGCCGCGGCGAGGAAGATTCACCCCTCCACTTT,CASSRGEEDSPLHF
once,TRBV6-5,TRBJ1-4,TRBD1,TGTGCCAGCAGTTACCTATCGACAGGGCGACCTGGTAGGCTGTTTTTT,CASSYLSTGRPGRLFF
NA,TRBV11-2,TRBJ2-7,TRBD2,TGTGCCAGCAGCTCGTCGACTAGCGGGGGGCAAGGCGAGCAGTACTTC,CASSSSTSGGQGEQYF
NA,TRBV5-4,TRBJ1-2,NA,TGTGCCAGCAGCTTGGGAGGGGCGAGCTATGGCTACACCTTC,CASSLGGASYGYTF
NA,TRBV2,TRBJ1-5,TRBD1,TGTGCCAGCGGGGGACAGACCGGGGGATATGGCAATCAGCCCCAGCATTTT,CASGGQTGGYGNQPQHF
NA,TRBV6-5,TRBJ2-7,NA,TGTGCCAGCAGTTACTCGAGTGGAGGGTCCTACGAGCAGTACTTC,CASSYSSGGSYEQYF
NA,TRBV7-2,TRBJ1-1,NA,TGTGCCAGCAGCTCACGCAGCATGAACACTGAAGCTTTCTTT,CASSSRSMNTEAFF